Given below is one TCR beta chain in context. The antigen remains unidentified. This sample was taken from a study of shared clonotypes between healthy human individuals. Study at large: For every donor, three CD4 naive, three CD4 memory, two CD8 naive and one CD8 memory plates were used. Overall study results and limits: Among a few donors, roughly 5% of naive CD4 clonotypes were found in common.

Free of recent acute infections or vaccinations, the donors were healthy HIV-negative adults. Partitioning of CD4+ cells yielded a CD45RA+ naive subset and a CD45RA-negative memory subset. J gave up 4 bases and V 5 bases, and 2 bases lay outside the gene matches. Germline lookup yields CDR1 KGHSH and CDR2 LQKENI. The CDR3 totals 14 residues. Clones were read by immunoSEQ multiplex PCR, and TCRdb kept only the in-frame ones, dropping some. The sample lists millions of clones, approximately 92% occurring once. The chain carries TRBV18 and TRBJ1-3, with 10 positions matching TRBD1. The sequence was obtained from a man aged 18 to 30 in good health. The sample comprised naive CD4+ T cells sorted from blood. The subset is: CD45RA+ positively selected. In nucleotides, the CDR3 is TGTGCCAGCTCAGGGACAGGGGTCGGAAACACCATATATTTT. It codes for CASSGTGVGNTIYF.